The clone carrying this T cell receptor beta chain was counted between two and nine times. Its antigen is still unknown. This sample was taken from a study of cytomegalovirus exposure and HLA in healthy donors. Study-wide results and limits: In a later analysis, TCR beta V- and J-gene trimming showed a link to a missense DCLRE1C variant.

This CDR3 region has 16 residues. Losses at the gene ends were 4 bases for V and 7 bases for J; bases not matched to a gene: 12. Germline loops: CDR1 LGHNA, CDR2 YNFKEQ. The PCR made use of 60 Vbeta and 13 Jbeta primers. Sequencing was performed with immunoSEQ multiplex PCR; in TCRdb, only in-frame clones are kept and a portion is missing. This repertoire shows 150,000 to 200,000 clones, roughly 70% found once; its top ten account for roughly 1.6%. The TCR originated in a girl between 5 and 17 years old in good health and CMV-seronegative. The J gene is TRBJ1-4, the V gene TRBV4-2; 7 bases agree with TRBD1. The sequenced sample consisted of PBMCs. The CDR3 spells CASSPETRDSSEKLFF. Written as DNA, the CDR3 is TGTGCCAGCAGCCCTGAAACCCGGGACAGCTCTGAAAAACTGTTTTTT.